This TCR beta chain was profiled in a study of blood T cells in healthy people across ages. Study-wide results and caveats: Observed TCR beta diversity per million T cells went down as age went up. This fall followed a roughly linear course with age. Greater diversity and more naive CD4+ cells were seen in long-lived donors than in aged donors.

This clonotype was observed a single time. Its antigen is not known. Trimming cost V 7 bases and J 2 bases, with 16 bases left between them. The CDR3 loop spans 16 amino acids. Looked up from germline, CDR1 is KGHDR and CDR2 is SFDVKD. A second PCR, run for about 6 to 11 cycles, used a sample-barcoded 5' primer plus a J-beta primer mix. Each cDNA molecule was tagged by a template-switch adaptor with 12 random nucleotides. TCRdb analysed the 5' RACE reads with MiXCR anew, one entry per CDR3 protein. The repertoire holds approximately 350,000 distinct CDR3 sequences, with more than 45% as singletons. The chain couples TRBV24-1 to TRBJ2-2; perhaps TRBD2 as D (7 bases). The sequenced sample consisted of blood. The clonotype comes from a man between 60 and 75 years old in good health. This CDR3 reads CATSRTGGPNTGELFF. CDR3 nucleotide sequence: TGTGCCACCAGCCGCACGGGGGGCCCAAACACCGGGGAGCTGTTTTTT.